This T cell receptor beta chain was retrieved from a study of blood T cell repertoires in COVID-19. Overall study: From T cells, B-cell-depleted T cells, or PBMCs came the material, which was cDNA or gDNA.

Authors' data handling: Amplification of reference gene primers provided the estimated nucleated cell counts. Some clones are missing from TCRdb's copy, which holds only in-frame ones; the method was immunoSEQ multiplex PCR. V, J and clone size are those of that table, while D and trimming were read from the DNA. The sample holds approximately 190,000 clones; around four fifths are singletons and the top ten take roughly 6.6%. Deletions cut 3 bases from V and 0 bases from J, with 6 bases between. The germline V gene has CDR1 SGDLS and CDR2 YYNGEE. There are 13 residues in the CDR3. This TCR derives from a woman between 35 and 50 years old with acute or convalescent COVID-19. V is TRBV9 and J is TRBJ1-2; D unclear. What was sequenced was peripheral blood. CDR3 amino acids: CASSGSPNYGYTF. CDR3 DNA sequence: TGTGCCAGCAGCGGGAGCCCTAACTATGGCTACACCTTC.